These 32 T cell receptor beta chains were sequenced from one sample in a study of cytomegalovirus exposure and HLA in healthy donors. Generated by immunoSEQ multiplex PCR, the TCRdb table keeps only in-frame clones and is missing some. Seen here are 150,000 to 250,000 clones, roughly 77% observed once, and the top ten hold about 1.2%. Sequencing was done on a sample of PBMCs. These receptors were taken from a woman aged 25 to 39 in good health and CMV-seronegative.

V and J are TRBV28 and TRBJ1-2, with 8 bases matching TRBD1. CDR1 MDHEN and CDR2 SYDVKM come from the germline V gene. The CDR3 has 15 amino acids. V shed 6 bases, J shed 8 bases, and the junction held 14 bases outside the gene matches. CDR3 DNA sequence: TGTGCCAGCAGACTTCCGGGACAGGCCCTCGGGGGCTACACCTTC. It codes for CASRLPGQALGGYTF.

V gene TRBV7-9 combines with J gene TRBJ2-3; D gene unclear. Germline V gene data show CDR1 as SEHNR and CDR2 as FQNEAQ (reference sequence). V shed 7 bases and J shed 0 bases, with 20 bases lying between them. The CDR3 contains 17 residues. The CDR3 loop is CASTKKGGGRSTDTQYF. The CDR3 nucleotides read TGTGCCAGCACCAAAAAAGGTGGCGGCAGAAGCACAGATACGCAGTATTTT.

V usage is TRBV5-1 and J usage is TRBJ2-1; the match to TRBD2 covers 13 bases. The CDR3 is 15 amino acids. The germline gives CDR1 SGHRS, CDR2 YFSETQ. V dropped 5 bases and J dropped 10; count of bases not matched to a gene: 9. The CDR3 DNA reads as TGCGCCAGCAGAAGACTAGCGGGAGGCCTGGGGGAGCAGTTCTTC. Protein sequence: CASRRLAGGLGEQFF.

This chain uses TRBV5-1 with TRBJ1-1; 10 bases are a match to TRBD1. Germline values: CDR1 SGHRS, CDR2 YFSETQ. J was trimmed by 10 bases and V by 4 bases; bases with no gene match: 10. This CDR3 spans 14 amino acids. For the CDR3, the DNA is TGCGCCAGCAGCACCTCCGGGACAGGGGAACGAGCTTTCTTT. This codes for CASSTSGTGERAFF.

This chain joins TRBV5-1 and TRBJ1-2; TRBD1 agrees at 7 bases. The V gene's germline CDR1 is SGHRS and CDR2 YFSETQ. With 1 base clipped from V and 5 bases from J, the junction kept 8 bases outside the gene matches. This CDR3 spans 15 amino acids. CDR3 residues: CASSLRQGEVYGYTF. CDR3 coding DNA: TGCGCCAGCAGCTTGAGACAGGGTGAGGTATATGGCTACACCTTC.

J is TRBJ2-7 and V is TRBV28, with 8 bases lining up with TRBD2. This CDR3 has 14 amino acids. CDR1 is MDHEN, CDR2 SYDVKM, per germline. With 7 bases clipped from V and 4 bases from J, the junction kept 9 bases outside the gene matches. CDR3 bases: TGTGCCAGCACCTTCGGGGGGGCGAGGTACGAGCAGTACTTC. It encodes CASTFGGARYEQYF.

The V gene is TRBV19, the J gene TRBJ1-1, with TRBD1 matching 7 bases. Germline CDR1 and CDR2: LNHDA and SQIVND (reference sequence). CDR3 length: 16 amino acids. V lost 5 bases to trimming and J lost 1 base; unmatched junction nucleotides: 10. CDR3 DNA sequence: TGTGCCAGTAGTGAGCGAGGGGGCGTACGGAACACTGAAGCTTTCTTT. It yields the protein CASSERGGVRNTEAFF.

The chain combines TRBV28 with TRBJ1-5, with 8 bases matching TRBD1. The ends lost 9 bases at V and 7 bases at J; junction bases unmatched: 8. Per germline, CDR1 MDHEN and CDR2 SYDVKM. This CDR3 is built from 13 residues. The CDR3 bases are TGTGCCAGTTGGACAGGGTCGGTACAGCCCCAGCATTTT. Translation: CASWTGSVQPQHF.

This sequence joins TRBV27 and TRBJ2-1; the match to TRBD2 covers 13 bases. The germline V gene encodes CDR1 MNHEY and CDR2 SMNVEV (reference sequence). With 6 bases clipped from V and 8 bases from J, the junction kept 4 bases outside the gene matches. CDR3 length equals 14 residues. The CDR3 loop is CASRRTSGSDEQFF. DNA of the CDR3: TGTGCCAGCAGAAGGACTAGCGGGAGTGATGAGCAGTTCTTC.

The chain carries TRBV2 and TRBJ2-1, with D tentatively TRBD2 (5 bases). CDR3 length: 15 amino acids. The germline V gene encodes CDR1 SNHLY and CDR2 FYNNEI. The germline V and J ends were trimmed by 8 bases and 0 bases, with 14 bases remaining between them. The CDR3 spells CASSDGVSSYNEQFF. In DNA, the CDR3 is TGTGCCAGCTCTGACGGGGTCAGCTCCTACAATGAGCAGTTCTTC.

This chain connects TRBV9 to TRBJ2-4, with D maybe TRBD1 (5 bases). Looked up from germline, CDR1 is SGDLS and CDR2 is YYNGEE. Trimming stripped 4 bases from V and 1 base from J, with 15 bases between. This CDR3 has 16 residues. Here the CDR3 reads CASSPLRGLAKNIQYF. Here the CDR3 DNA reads TGTGCCAGCAGCCCTCTAAGGGGTTTGGCCAAAAACATTCAGTACTTC.

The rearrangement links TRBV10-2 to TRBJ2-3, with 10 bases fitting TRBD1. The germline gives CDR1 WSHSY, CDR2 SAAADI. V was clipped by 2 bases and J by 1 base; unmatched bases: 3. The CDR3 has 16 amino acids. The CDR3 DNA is TGCGCCAGCAGTGAGACCGGACAGGGGGGCACAGATACGCAGTATTTT. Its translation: CASSETGQGGTDTQYF.

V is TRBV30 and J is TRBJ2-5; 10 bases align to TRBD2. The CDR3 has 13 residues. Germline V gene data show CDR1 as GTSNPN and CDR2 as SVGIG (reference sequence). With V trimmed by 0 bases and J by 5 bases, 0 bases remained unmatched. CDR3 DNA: TGTGCCTGGAGTGTGACTAGCGGGGAGACCCAGTACTTC. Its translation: CAWSVTSGETQYF. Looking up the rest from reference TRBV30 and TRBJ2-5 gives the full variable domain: SQTIHQWPATLVQPVGSPLSLECTVEGTSNPNLYWYRQAAGRGLQLLFYSVGIGQISSEVPQNLSASRPQDRQFILSSKKLLLSDSGFYLCAWSVTSGETQYFGPGTRLLVL.

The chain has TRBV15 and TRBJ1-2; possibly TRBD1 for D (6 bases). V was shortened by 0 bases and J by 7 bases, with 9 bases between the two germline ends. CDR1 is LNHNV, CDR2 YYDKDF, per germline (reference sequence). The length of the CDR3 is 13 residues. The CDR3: CATSRDRRGGYTF. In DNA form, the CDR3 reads TGTGCCACCAGCAGAGATCGCAGGGGTGGCTACACCTTC.

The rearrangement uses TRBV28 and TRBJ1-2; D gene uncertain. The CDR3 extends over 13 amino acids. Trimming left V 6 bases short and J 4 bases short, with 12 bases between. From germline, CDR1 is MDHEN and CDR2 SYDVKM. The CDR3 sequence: CASRGGPGYGYTF. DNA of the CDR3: TGTGCCAGCAGGGGAGGGCCGGGCTATGGCTACACCTTC.

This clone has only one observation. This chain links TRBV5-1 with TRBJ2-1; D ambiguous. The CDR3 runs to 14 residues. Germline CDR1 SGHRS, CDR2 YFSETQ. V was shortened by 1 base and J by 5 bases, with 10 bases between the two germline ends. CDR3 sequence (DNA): TGCGCCAGCAGCTTGATTCGAGGAAACAATGAGCAGTTCTTC. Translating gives CASSLIRGNNEQFF.

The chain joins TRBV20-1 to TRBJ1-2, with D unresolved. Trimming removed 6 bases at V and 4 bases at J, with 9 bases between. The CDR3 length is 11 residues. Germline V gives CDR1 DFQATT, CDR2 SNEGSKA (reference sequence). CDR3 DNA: TGCAGTGCCCCGCGGATCTATGGCTACACCTTC. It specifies CSAPRIYGYTF.

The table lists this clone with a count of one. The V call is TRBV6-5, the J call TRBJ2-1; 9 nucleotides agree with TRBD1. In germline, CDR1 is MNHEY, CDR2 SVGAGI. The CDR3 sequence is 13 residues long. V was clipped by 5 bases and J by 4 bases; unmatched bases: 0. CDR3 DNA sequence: TGTGCCAGCAGTGACAGGGGGTACAATGAGCAGTTCTTC. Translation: CASSDRGYNEQFF.

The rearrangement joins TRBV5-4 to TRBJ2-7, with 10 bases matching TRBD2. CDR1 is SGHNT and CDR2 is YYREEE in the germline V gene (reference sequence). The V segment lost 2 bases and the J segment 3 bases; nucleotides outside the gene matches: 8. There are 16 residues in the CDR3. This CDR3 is CASSFRTSGNRYEQYF. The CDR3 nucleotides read TGTGCCAGCAGCTTTCGGACTAGCGGAAACCGCTACGAGCAGTACTTC. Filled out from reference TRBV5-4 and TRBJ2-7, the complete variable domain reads ETGVTQSPTHLIKTRGQQVTLRCSSQSGHNTVSWYQQALGQGPQFIFQYYREEENGRGNFPPRFSGLQFPNYSSELNVNALELDDSALYLCASSFRTSGNRYEQYFGPGTRLTVT.

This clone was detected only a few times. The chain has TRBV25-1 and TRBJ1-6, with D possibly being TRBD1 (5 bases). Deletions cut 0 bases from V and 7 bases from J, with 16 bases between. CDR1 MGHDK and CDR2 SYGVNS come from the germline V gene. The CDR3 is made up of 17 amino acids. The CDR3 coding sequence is TGTGCCAGCAGTGAATATGGAAGGGGCCAGACCAATTCACCCCTCCACTTT. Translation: CASSEYGRGQTNSPLHF.

CDR3 sequence (DNA): TGTGCCAGCAGACATAAACCACAGGGGTTTGCAACTAATGAAAAACTGTTTTTT. Encoded protein: CASRHKPQGFATNEKLFF. The V gene is TRBV5-6, the J gene TRBJ1-4; 7 bases are a match to TRBD1. Germline assignment: CDR1 SGHDT and CDR2 YYEEEE. This CDR3 contains 18 residues. Trimming took 5 bases from V and 0 from J; bases not matched to a gene: 13.

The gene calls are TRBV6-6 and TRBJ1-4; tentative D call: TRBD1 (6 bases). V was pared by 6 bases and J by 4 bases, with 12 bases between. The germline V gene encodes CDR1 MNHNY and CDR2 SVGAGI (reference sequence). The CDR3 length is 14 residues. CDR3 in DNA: TGTGCCAGCAGCGCACAGGGATTTAATGAAAAACTGTTTTTT. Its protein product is CASSAQGFNEKLFF.

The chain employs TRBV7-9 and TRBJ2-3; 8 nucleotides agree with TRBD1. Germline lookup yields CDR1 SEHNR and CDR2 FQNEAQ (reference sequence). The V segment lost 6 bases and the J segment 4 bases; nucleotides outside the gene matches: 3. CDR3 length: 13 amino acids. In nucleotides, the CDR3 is TGTGCCAGCAGTCTACAGGGGGCAGATACGCAGTATTTT. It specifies CASSLQGADTQYF.

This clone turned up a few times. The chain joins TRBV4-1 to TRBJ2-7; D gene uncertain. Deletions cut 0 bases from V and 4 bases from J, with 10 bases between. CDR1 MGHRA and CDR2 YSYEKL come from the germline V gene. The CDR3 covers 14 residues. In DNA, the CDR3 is TGCGCCAGCAGCCAAGATCGGGTCCCTTACGAGCAGTACTTC. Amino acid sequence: CASSQDRVPYEQYF.

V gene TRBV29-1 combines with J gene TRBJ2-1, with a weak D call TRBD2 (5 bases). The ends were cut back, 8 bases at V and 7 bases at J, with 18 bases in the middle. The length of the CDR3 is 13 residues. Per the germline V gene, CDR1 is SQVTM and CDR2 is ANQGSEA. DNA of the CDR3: TGCAGCCTGGCCGGAGGCATGCGAAATGAGCAGTTCTTC. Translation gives CSLAGGMRNEQFF.

The CDR3 here is CASGQGTGEGYTF. Written as DNA, the CDR3 is TGTGCTAGTGGTCAGGGGACAGGGGAAGGCTACACCTTC. V and J are TRBV12-5 and TRBJ1-2; 10 nucleotides match TRBD1. J lost 8 bases, V lost 5 bases, and 5 bases had no gene match. CDR3 length: 13 residues. Per germline, CDR1 LGHNT and CDR2 FRNRAP.

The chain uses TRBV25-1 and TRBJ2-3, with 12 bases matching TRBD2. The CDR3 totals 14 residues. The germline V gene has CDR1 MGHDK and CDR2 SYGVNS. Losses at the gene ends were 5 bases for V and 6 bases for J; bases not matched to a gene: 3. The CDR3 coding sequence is TGTGCCAGCAGTAGACTAGCGGGAGCCGATACGCAGTATTTT. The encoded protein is CASSRLAGADTQYF.

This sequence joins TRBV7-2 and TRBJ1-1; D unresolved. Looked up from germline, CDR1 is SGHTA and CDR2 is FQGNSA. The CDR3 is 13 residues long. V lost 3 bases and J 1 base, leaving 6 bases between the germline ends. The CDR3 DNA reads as TGTGCCAGCAGCTTTGCAGGGAACACTGAAGCTTTCTTT. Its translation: CASSFAGNTEAFF.

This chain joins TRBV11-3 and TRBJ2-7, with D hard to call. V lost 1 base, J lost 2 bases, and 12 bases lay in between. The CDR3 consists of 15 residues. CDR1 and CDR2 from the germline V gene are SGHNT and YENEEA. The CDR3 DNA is TGTGCCAGCAGCTTAGGTACAGCCTCAACCTACGAGCAGTACTTC. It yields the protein CASSLGTASTYEQYF.

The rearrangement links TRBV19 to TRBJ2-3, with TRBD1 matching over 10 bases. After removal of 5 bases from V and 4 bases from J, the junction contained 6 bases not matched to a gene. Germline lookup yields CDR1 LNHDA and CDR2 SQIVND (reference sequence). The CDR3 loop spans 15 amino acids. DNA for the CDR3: TGTGCCAGTAGTGACGACAGGGGGCCGGCAGATACGCAGTATTTT. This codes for CASSDDRGPADTQYF. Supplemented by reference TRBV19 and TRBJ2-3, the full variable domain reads DGGITQSPKYLFRKEGQNVTLSCEQNLNHDAMYWYRQDPGQGLRLIYYSQIVNDFQKGDIAEGYSVSREKKESFPLTVTSAQKNPTAFYLCASSDDRGPADTQYFGPGTRLTVL.

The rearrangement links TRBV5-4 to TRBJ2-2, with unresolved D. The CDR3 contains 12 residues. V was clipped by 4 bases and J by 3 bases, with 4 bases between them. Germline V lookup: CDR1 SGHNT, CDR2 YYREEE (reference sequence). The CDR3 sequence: CASSLDTGELFF. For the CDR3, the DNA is TGTGCCAGCAGCCTCGACACCGGGGAGCTGTTTTTT.

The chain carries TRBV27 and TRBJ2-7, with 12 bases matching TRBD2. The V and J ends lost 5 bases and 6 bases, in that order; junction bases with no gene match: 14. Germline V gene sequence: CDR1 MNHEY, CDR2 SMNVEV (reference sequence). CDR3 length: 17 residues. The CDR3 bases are TGTGCCAGCAGTCTCGAATCTCCGGGACTAGCGGGCTTCGAGCAGTACTTC. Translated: CASSLESPGLAGFEQYF.